In this sample, the clone carrying this T cell receptor (beta chain) turned up once. Antigen: not known. The sample contains more than one DNA sequence encoding this CDR3. This entry comes from a study of cytomegalovirus exposure and HLA in healthy donors. Study overall: Within the Caucasian-associated ancestry cluster were around 81% of the 350 to 400 genotyped donors. Overall study results and limits: Segments of the TCR beta V type were, in most cases, productive about 87% or about 30% of the time in an earlier analysis.

CDR3 size: 14 residues. The V gene's germline CDR1 is SGHNT and CDR2 YYREEE (reference sequence). V was clipped by 0 bases and J by 2 bases, with 6 bases between them. 13 Jbeta primers and 60 Vbeta primers were used for the PCR. TCRdb keeps only in-frame clones here, not all; method: immunoSEQ multiplex PCR. The profile shows about 160,000 clones, 70% of them singletons. The rearrangement uses TRBV5-4 and TRBJ1-5; D perhaps matches TRBD1 (5 bases). Sequenced sample: PBMCs. The sequence came from a man aged 18 to 29 in good health and CMV-seropositive. In DNA form, the CDR3 reads TGTGCCAGCAGCTTGGAAGGGGGCAATCAGCCCCAGCATTTT. This encodes CASSLEGGNQPQHF.